Listed below are T cell receptor beta chains from one sample, sequenced in a study of blood T cell repertoires in COVID-19. Generated by immunoSEQ multiplex PCR, the TCRdb table keeps only in-frame clones and is missing some. The data hold about 290,000 clones, with around four fifths observed a single time. Input material: peripheral blood. Receptor source: a woman aged 45-60 years with active or convalescent COVID-19. Both conserved end residues are part of each CDR3. A D gene is named only where the DNA matches it firmly. Where a row states a size, it is once, few, many or the class of an expanded clone; other rows omit it.

v_gene	abundance	j_gene	d_gene	len	CDR3aa	CDR3nt
TRBV27	few	TRBJ2-1	.	18	CASSPRRLPSNSYNEQFF	TGTGCCAGCAGTCCTCGGAGACTACCGAGTAACTCCTACAATGAGCAGTTCTTC
TRBV11-2	.	TRBJ2-5	TRBD2	15	CASSLAGGPIQTQYF	TGTGCCAGCAGCTTAGCGGGAGGGCCCATCCAGACCCAGTACTTC
TRBV7-8	.	TRBJ2-1	.	17	CASSLGHRDLLYNEQFF	TGTGCCAGCAGCTTAGGGCATAGGGACTTACTTTACAATGAGCAGTTCTTC
TRBV5-4	.	TRBJ2-7	TRBD2	15	CASSYWTSDAYEQYF	TGTGCCAGCAGCTACTGGACTAGCGATGCCTACGAGCAGTACTTC
TRBV5-1	.	TRBJ2-7	TRBD1	15	CASSFGTGPTYEQYF	TGCGCCAGCAGCTTTGGGACAGGGCCCACCTACGAGCAGTACTTC
TRBV5-1	.	TRBJ1-1	.	13	CASSLGGGTEAFF	TGCGCCAGCAGCTTGGGAGGGGGCACTGAAGCTTTCTTT
TRBV5-4	.	TRBJ2-1	TRBD2	15	CASSLEAGLANEQFF	TGTGCCAGCAGCTTGGAAGCAGGACTAGCGAATGAGCAGTTCTTC
TRBV7-8	.	TRBJ1-1	.	15	CASSLGVGQGTEAFF	TGTGCCAGCAGCTTAGGAGTGGGTCAGGGCACTGAAGCTTTCTTT
TRBV7-8	.	TRBJ2-7	TRBD2	15	CASSLTGGSLYEQYF	TGTGCCAGCAGCTTAACGGGGGGAAGTCTGTACGAGCAGTACTTC
TRBV9	once	TRBJ2-5	.	14	CASSVETAQETQYF	TGTGCCAGCAGCGTAGAGACAGCCCAAGAGACCCAGTACTTC
TRBV14	few	TRBJ2-7	TRBD1	14	CASSRRTGVSEQYF	TGTGCCAGCAGCCGCCGGACAGGAGTATCCGAGCAGTACTTC
TRBV10-3	few	TRBJ2-7	TRBD1	14	CAIGLPGQGYEQYF	TGTGCCATCGGGCTTCCGGGACAGGGCTACGAGCAGTACTTC
TRBV21-1	.	TRBJ2-2	.	16	CASSKEAATATGELFF	TGTGCCAGCAGCAAAGAGGCGGCTACCGCCACCGGGGAGCTGTTTTTT
TRBV10-3	.	TRBJ1-2	.	13	CAISEQAIGGYTF	TGTGCCATCAGTGAGCAGGCGATCGGTGGCTACACCTTC
TRBV20-1	.	TRBJ1-2	.	12	CSASNAGRGYTF	TGCAGTGCTAGTAATGCGGGGCGCGGCTACACCTTC
TRBV6-5	.	TRBJ2-7	TRBD1	12	CASSPDRDEQYF	TGTGCCAGCAGTCCCGACAGGGACGAGCAGTACTTC
TRBV5-6	.	TRBJ1-2	TRBD1	15	CASSLSPTGWRGYTF	TGTGCCAGCAGCTTGAGTCCGACAGGGTGGCGTGGCTACACCTTC
TRBV7-2	.	TRBJ2-5	TRBD2	16	CASSSRLAGVGETQYF	TGTGCCAGCAGCTCCCGACTAGCGGGAGTCGGAGAGACCCAGTACTTC
TRBV5-1	.	TRBJ2-1	TRBD2	15	CASCSAGGPSGEQFF	TGCGCCAGCTGCTCGGCGGGAGGGCCCTCCGGTGAGCAGTTCTTC
TRBV2	.	TRBJ1-5	.	14	CASSEGGGKQPQHF	TGTGCCAGCAGTGAAGGAGGAGGGAAGCAGCCCCAGCATTTT
TRBV5-1	many	TRBJ1-1	TRBD1	15	CASSPSDRSYTEAFF	TGCGCCAGCAGCCCCTCGGACAGGTCCTACACTGAAGCTTTCTTT
TRBV30	.	TRBJ1-1	TRBD1	12	CAWNRGPGEAFF	TGTGCCTGGAACAGGGGGCCTGGTGAAGCTTTCTTT
TRBV30	.	TRBJ1-1	TRBD1	14	CAWRVRGRGTEAFF	TGTGCCTGGAGAGTAAGGGGGCGGGGCACTGAAGCTTTCTTT
TRBV5-1	.	TRBJ2-3	TRBD1	15	CASSGTALSTDTQYF	TGCGCCAGCTCCGGGACAGCTCTTAGCACAGATACGCAGTATTTT
TRBV6-2/TRBV6-3	once	TRBJ2-3	.	17	CASSYSMTRPSTDTQYF	TGTGCCAGCAGTTACTCCATGACTAGACCTAGCACAGATACGCAGTATTTT
TRBV21-1	.	TRBJ2-7	.	14	CASSNPQGLHEQYF	TGTGCCAGCAGCAATCCCCAGGGGCTCCACGAGCAGTACTTC
TRBV5-6	.	TRBJ1-1	.	14	CASSERRVGTEAFF	TGTGCCAGCAGCGAAAGGAGGGTCGGCACTGAAGCTTTCTTT
TRBV7-2	.	TRBJ1-2	TRBD1	16	CASSLEGDRGNYGYTF	TGTGCCAGCAGCTTAGAAGGGGACAGGGGTAACTATGGCTACACCTTC
TRBV30	many	TRBJ2-2	TRBD1	16	CAWSLTPGQGAGELFF	TGTGCCTGGAGTCTGACGCCGGGACAGGGGGCCGGGGAGCTGTTTTTT
TRBV5-6	.	TRBJ2-1	TRBD1	15	CASSFRDRVASEQFF	TGTGCCAGCAGCTTCCGGGACAGGGTAGCAAGTGAGCAGTTCTTC
TRBV7-8	.	TRBJ2-7	.	15	CASRHGGQLKNEQYF	TGTGCCAGCAGACACGGGGGGCAGTTAAAGAACGAGCAGTACTTC
TRBV6-1	.	TRBJ2-2	TRBD1	16	CASSGTGTGVTGELFF	TGTGCCAGCAGTGGAACCGGGACAGGGGTCACCGGGGAGCTGTTTTTT
TRBV4-1	.	TRBJ2-1	TRBD2	16	CASSRLPSGSYNEQFF	TGCGCCAGCAGTCGTCTCCCTAGCGGGAGCTACAATGAGCAGTTCTTC
TRBV7-8	.	TRBJ2-7	TRBD1	15	CASSLGTGIASEQYF	TGTGCCAGCAGCTTAGGGACAGGGATAGCGAGCGAGCAGTACTTC
TRBV7-2	.	TRBJ2-7	TRBD2	14	CATKTSGTTYEQYF	TGTGCCACCAAGACTAGCGGGACGACCTACGAGCAGTACTTC
TRBV5-1	few	TRBJ2-7	.	14	CASSLGGASYEQYF	TGCGCCAGCAGCTTGGGTGGGGCTTCCTACGAGCAGTACTTC
TRBV13	.	TRBJ2-7	TRBD2	15	CASSDSRGGSYEQYF	TGTGCCAGCAGCGACAGCCGGGGGGGGTCCTACGAGCAGTACTTC
TRBV5-1	.	TRBJ2-1	TRBD2	15	CASSFSGRLENEQFF	TGCGCCAGCAGCTTTAGCGGGAGGTTGGAGAATGAGCAGTTCTTC
TRBV6-1	once	TRBJ1-5	TRBD1	18	CASSDLTYGTGYNQPQHF	TGTGCCAGCAGTGACCTAACATATGGGACAGGATACAATCAGCCCCAGCATTTT
TRBV4-1	.	TRBJ1-1	.	16	CASSQARSRPNTEAFF	TGCGCCAGCAGCCAAGCGCGGTCGAGGCCGAACACTGAAGCTTTCTTT
TRBV5-1	.	TRBJ1-1	.	15	CASSPGGGLNTEAFF	TGCGCCAGCAGCCCCGGTGGGGGCCTGAACACTGAAGCTTTCTTT
TRBV28	.	TRBJ1-1	.	13	CASIGGGLAEAFF	TGTGCCAGCATCGGCGGGGGGCTGGCTGAAGCTTTCTTT